The rows below give T cell receptor beta chains drawn from one sample of a study of identical twins. Via MiXCR, TCRdb re-called the 5' RACE reads, giving one row per CDR3 protein. The table has over 500,000 distinct CDR3 sequences, less than 25% seen once; the top ten hold around 1%. This same sample was also taken into another study, of T cells expressing NK-cell markers.

Sequenced: CD4+ T cells sorted from blood. Source of these receptors: a woman under 30 in good health. CDR3s include the opening cysteine and the closing phenylalanine or tryptophan. The D gene is left open where the match is weak. Rows may omit the clone size; those that give it use once, few, many or a size class.

v_call	d_call	clone_size	j_call	cdr3_nt	cdr3_aa
TRBV12-3/TRBV12-4	TRBD2	NA	TRBJ2-1	TGTGCCAGCACGACTAGCGGGGCCTACAATGAGCAGTTCTTC	CASTTSGAYNEQFF
TRBV7-6	TRBD1	NA	TRBJ2-3	TGTGCCAGCAGCTTAGCTTTGGGACAGGGGTACACAGATACGCAGTATTTT	CASSLALGQGYTDTQYF
TRBV18	NA	NA	TRBJ2-7	TGTGCCAGCTCACCACCGAGGTCGGTCTACGAGCAGTACTTC	CASSPPRSVYEQYF
TRBV12-3/TRBV12-4	NA	NA	TRBJ2-2	TGTGCCAGCAGTCCCGGACCCGGGGTGTGGACCGGGGAGCTGTTTTTT	CASSPGPGVWTGELFF
TRBV14	NA	NA	TRBJ2-7	TGTGCCAGCAGCCCTACTACTACCTACGAGCAGTACTTC	CASSPTTTYEQYF
TRBV20-1	NA	few	TRBJ1-1	TGCAGTGGCATCCCTTCAAGGACCAACACTGAAGCTTTCTTT	CSGIPSRTNTEAFF
TRBV20-1	NA	few	TRBJ2-5	TGCAGTGCTAGCCCTCCGACGGGGGCTCGTGAGACCCAGTACTTC	CSASPPTGARETQYF
TRBV10-2	NA	NA	TRBJ1-1	TGCGCCAGCAATATCAGGGTTAACACTGAAGCTTTCTTT	CASNIRVNTEAFF
TRBV20-1	NA	NA	TRBJ2-7	TGCAGTGCTAGAGATCGGGCAGGGTTCTACGAGCAGTACTTC	CSARDRAGFYEQYF
TRBV6-5	TRBD1	few	TRBJ2-7	TGTGCCAGCAGTTACCGACAGGGCACCCACGAGCAGTACTTC	CASSYRQGTHEQYF